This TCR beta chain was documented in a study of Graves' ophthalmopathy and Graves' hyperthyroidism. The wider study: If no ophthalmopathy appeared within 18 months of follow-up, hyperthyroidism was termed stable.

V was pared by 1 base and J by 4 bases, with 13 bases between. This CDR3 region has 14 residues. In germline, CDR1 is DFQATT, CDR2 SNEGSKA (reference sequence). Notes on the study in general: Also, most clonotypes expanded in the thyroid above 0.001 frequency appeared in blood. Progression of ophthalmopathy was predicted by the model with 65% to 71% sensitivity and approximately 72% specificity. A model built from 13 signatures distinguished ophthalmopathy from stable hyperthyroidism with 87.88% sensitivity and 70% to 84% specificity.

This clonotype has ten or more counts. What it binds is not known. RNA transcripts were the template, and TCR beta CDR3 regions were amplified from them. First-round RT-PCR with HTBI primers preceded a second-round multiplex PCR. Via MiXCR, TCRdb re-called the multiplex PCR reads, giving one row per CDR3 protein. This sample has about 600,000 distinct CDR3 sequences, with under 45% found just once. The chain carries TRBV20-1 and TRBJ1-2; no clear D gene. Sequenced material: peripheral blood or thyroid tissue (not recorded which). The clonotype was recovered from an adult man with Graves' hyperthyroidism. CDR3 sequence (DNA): TGCAGTGCTAGAGGAGCAGAGCCCAGCTATGGCTACACCTTC. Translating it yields CSARGAEPSYGYTF.